This TCR beta chain was recovered during a study of T cells in Graves' hyperthyroidism and ophthalmopathy. Study overall: Staff took peripheral blood when the initial diagnosis was made, before any treatment began.

Amplified TCR beta CDR3 regions came from RNA transcripts. The HTBI primer set served for first-round RT-PCR of the TCR CDR3. Each CDR3 protein is one row after TCRdb ran MiXCR on the multiplex PCR reads. The table includes 370,000 or so distinct CDR3 sequences, approximately 25% detected once. This clonotype occurred many times. Germline-derived CDR1 and CDR2 are SGHRS and YFSETQ. The CDR3 covers 19 residues. Trimming cost V 0 bases and J 6 bases, with 24 bases left between them. Sequenced material: blood. The sequence came from a man aged 45-65 years with Graves' hyperthyroidism. The chain is built from TRBV5-1 and TRBJ2-2; D assignment may be TRBD1 or TRBD2 (5 bases each). The CDR3 here is CASSLGVRGTEFVAGELFF. As DNA, the CDR3 is TGCGCCAGCAGCTTGGGGGTTCGAGGGACGGAGTTTGTCGCCGGGGAGCTGTTTTTT.